The T cell receptor beta chain under discussion was sequenced for a study of blood T cell repertoires in COVID-19. Overall study: Whether acute or convalescent, the COVID-19 samples came from the United States, Italy and Spain. T cells, B-cell-depleted T cells, or PBMCs provided the cDNA or gDNA that served as material.

Enrollees, about 18 to 89 years old, lived in 24 US areas. Measured with immunoSEQ multiplex PCR; TCRdb has only the in-frame clones, and not every one. The sample yields fewer than 350,000 clones, more than 75% seen once. Trimming removed 5 bases from V and 4 bases from J, with 9 bases in between. The CDR3 has 12 residues. The germline gives CDR1 SGHVS, CDR2 FQNEAQ. This TCR was recovered from a woman aged 60-70 years in a cohort exposed to, infected with or recovered from COVID-19 (not recorded which). The sample consisted of PBMCs or T cells enriched from blood (not recorded which). The rearrangement links TRBV7-8 to TRBJ2-7; no clear D. CDR3 nucleotides: TGTGCCAGCAGCCTCTCTAGGTACGAGCAGTACTTC. Encoded protein: CASSLSRYEQYF.